This T cell receptor beta chain was documented in a study of blood T cell repertoires in COVID-19. About the study: Samples of COVID-19 (acute and convalescent) were obtained from the United States, Italy and Spain.

V lost 4 bases, J lost 5 bases, and 14 bases lay in between. The V gene's germline CDR1 is LGHDT and CDR2 YNNKEL (reference sequence). CDR3 length: 14 residues. Authors' analysis steps: Reference gene primer amplification gave estimated nucleated cell counts. The table came from immunoSEQ multiplex PCR; TCRdb's copy has only in-frame clones and leaves some out. V, J and clone size are taken as reported in that table, and D and trimming were inferred from the DNA itself. The sample comprises roughly 59,000 clones, 76% of which are singletons, and approximately 6.8% rests with the top ten. The sequence was obtained from a woman in her fifties or sixties with active or convalescent COVID-19. The rearrangement joins TRBV3-1 (or the pseudogene TRBV3-2) to TRBJ2-5; the D gene is possibly TRBD1 (5 bases). The specimen was peripheral blood. The CDR3 nucleotides read TGTGCCAGCAGCCGACAGCTTTCGAAGGAGACCCAGTACTTC. Protein: CASSRQLSKETQYF.